This TCR beta chain derives from a study of T cell responses to AZD1222 COVID-19 vaccine. Study results and limitations: Spike was spanned by vaccine-associated CD4 TCRs, with dominance at 160-218 and 743-854.

This CDR3 is built from 16 residues. Trimming took 0 bases from V and 1 from J; bases not matched to a gene: 3. Germline lookup yields CDR1 SGHAT and CDR2 FQNNGV. On this clone itself: As yet, its antigen is unknown.

Data came from immunoSEQ multiplex PCR; TCRdb stores just in-frame clones and leaves some out. This table has about 120,000 clones, about 88% appearing once. The chain combines TRBV11-2 with TRBJ2-3; 8 bases map to TRBD2. The clonotype originates from an adult in good health. Sequenced here: peripheral blood, sampled on day 0 of AZD1222 vaccination. The CDR3 sequence is CASSLELAGGTDTQYF. CDR3 nucleotide sequence: TGTGCCAGCAGCTTAGAGCTAGCGGGCGGCACAGATACGCAGTATTTT.